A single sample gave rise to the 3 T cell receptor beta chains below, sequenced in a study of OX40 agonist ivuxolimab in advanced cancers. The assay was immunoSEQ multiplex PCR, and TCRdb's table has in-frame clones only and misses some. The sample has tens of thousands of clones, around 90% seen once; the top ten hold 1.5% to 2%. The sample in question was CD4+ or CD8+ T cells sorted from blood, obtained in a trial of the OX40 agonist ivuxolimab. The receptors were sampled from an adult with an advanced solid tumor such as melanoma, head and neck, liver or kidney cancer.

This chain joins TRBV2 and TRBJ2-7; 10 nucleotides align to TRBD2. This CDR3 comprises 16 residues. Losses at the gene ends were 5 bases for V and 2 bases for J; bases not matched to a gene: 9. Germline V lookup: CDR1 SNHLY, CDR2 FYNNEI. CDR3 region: CASSRYSGRVPYEQYF. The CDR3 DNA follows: TGTGCCAGCAGTCGCTACAGCGGGAGGGTCCCCTACGAGCAGTACTTC.

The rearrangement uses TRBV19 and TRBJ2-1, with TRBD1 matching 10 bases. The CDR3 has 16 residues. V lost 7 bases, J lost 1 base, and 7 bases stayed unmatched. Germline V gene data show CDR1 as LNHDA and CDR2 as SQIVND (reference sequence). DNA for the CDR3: TGTGCCAGTACCCTTGGACAGGGGGGATCCTACAATGAGCAGTTCTTC. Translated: CASTLGQGGSYNEQFF. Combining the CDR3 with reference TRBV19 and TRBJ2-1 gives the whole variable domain DGGITQSPKYLFRKEGQNVTLSCEQNLNHDAMYWYRQDPGQGLRLIYYSQIVNDFQKGDIAEGYSVSREKKESFPLTVTSAQKNPTAFYLCASTLGQGGSYNEQFFGPGTRLTVL.

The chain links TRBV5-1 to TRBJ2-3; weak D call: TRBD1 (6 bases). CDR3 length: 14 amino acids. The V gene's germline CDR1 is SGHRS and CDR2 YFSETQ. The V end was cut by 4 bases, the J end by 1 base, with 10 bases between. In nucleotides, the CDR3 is TGCGCCAGCAGCACCCGGACAGGCACAGATACGCAGTATTTT. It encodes CASSTRTGTDTQYF.